This T cell receptor beta chain was retrieved from a study of blood T cell repertoires in COVID-19. Study summary: Sources were T cells, B-cell-depleted T cells, or PBMCs; the material itself was cDNA or gDNA.

Method: immunoSEQ multiplex PCR; TCRdb's copy keeps in-frame clones and lacks some. Of some 400,000 clones in the sample, about four fifths are singletons; the top ten hold about 1%. The sample was peripheral blood. The TCR sequence derives from a human donor with acute or convalescent COVID-19. The donor label of this sample is uncertain.

The CDR3 reads CASSWWRENTEAFF. CDR3 coding DNA: TGTGCCAGCAGTTGGTGGCGGGAGAACACTGAAGCTTTCTTT. V and J are TRBV6-5 and TRBJ1-1; the D is unclear. Germline V gene sequence: CDR1 MNHEY, CDR2 SVGAGI. The CDR3 is 14 residues long. With 4 bases removed from V and 1 base from J, the gap between germline ends came to 10 bases.